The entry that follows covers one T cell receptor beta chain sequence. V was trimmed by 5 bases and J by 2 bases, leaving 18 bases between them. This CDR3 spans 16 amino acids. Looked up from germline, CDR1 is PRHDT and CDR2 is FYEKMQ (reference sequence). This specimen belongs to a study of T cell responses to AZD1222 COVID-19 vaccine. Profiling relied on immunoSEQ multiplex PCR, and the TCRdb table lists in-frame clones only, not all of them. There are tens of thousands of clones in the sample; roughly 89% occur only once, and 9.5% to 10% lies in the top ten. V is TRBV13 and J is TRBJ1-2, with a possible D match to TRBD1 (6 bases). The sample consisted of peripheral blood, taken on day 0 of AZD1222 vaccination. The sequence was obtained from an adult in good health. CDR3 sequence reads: CASSERTGIWNYGYTF. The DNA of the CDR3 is TGTGCCAGCAGCGAAAGAACAGGGATCTGGAACTATGGCTACACCTTC. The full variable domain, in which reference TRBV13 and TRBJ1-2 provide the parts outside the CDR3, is AAGVIQSPRHLIKEKRETATLKCYPIPRHDTVYWYQQGPGQDPQFLISFYEKMQSDKGSIPDRFSAQQFSDYHSELNMSSLELGDSALYFCASSERTGIWNYGYTFGSGTRLTVV.